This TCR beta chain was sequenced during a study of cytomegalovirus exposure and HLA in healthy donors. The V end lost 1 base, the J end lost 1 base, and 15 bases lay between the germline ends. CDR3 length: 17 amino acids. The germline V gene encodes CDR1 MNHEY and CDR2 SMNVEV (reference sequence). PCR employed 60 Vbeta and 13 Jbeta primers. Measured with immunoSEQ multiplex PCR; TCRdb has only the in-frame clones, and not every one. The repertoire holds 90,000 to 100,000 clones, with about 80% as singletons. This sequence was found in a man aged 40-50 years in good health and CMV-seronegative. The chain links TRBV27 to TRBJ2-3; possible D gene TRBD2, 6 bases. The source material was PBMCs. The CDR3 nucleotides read TGTGCCAGCAGTTTATTTCCCGCCGGGAGTGGCACAGATACGCAGTATTTT. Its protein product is CASSLFPAGSGTDTQYF.